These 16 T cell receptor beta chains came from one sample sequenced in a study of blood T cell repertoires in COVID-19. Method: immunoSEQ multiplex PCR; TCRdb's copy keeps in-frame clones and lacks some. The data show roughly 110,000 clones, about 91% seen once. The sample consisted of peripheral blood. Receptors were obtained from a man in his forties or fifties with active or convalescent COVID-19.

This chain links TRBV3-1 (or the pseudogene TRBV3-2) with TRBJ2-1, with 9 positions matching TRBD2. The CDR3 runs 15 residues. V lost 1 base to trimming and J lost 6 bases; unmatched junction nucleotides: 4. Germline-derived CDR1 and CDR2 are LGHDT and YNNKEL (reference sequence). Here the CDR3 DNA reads TGTGCCAGCAGCCAAGTTGCGGGAGGGGGCAATGAGCAGTTCTTC. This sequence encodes CASSQVAGGGNEQFF.

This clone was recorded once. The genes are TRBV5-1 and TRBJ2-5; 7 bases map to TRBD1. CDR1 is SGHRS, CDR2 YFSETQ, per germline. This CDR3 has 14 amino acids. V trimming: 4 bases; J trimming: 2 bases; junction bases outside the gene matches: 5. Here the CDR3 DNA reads TGCGCCAGCAGCGTCCAGACAGGGCAAGAGACCCAGTACTTC. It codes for CASSVQTGQETQYF.

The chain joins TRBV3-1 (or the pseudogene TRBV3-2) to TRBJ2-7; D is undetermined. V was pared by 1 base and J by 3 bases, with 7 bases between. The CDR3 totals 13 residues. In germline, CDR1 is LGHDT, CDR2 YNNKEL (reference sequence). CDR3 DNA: TGTGCCAGCAGCCAAGGCTCAGTCTACGAGCAGTACTTC. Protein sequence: CASSQGSVYEQYF.

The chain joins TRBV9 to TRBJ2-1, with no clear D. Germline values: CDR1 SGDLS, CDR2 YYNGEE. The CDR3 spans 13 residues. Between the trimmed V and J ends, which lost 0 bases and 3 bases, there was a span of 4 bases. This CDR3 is CASSVGNYNEQFF. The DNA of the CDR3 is TGTGCCAGCAGCGTAGGTAACTACAATGAGCAGTTCTTC.

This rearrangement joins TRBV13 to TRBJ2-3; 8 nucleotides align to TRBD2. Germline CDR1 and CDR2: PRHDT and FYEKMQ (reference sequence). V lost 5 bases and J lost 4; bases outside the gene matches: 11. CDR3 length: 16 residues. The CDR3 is CASSGGTSGPADTQYF. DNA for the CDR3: TGTGCCAGCAGCGGGGGAACTAGCGGCCCTGCAGATACGCAGTATTTT.

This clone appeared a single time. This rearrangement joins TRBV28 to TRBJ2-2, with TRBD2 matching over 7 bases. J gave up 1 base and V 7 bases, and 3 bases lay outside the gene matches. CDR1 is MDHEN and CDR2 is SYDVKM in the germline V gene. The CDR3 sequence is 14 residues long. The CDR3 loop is CASKPGGNTGELFF. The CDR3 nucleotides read TGTGCCAGCAAGCCGGGAGGGAACACCGGGGAGCTGTTTTTT.

CDR3 in DNA: TGTGCCACCAGCAGAGCTAGACAGGGGGCAGGTGAAAAACTGTTTTTT. Its protein is CATSRARQGAGEKLFF. The genes are TRBV15 and TRBJ1-4; 10 bases are a match to TRBD1. Germline V CDR1 and CDR2: LNHNV, YYDKDF (reference sequence). The junction had 6 bases not matched to a gene; V was cut back by 1 base and J by 7 bases. This CDR3 contains 16 residues.

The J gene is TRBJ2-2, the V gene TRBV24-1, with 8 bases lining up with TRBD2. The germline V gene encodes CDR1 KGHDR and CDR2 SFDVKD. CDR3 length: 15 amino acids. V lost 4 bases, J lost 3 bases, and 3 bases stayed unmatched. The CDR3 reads CATSDGGVDTGELFF. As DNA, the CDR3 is TGTGCCACCAGTGACGGGGGGGTTGACACCGGGGAGCTGTTTTTT.

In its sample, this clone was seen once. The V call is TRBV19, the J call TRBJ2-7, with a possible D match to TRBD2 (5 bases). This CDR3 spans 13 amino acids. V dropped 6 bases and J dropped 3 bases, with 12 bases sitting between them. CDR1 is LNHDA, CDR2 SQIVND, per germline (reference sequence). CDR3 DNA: TGTGCCAGTAGCCAGCGGAAAAGCTACGAGCAGTACTTC. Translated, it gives CASSQRKSYEQYF.

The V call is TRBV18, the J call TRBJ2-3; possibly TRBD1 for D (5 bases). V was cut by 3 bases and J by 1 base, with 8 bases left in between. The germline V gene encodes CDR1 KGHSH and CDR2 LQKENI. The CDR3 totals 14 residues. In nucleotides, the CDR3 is TGTGCCAGCTCACCCCAGGGTGGCACAGATACGCAGTATTTT. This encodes CASSPQGGTDTQYF.

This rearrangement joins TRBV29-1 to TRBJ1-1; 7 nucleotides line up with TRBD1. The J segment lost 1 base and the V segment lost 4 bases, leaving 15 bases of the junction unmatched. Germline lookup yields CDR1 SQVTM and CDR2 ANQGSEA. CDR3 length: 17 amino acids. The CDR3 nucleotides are TGCAGCGTTGTGGTTTTCGGCAGGGGGAATGCGAACACTGAAGCTTTCTTT. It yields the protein CSVVVFGRGNANTEAFF.

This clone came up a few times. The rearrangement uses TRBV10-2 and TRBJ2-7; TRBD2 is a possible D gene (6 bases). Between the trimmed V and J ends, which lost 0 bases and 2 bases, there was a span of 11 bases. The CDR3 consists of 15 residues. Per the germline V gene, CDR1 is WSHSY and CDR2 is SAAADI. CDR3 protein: CASSESDSGPYEQYF. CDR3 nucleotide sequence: TGCGCCAGCAGTGAGTCGGATAGCGGTCCCTACGAGCAGTACTTC.

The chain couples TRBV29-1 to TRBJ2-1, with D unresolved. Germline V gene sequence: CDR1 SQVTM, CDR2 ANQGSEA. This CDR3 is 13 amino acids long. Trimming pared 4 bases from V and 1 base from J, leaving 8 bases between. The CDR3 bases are TGCAGCGTTGTACAGAAGTCCTACAATGAGCAGTTCTTC. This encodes CSVVQKSYNEQFF.

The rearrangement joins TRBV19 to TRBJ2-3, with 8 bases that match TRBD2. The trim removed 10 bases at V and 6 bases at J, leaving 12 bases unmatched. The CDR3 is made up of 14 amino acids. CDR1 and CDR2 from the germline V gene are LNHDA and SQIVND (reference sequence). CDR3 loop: CATSLNGRGDTQYF. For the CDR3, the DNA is TGTGCCACCTCATTAAACGGGAGGGGGGATACGCAGTATTTT.

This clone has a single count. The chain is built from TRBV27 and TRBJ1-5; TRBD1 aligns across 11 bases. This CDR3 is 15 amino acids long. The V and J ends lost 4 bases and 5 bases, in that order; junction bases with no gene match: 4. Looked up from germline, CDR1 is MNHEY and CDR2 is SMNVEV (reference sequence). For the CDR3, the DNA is TGTGCCAGCAGTTGGGGGACAGGGGGAGATCAGCCCCAGCATTTT. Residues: CASSWGTGGDQPQHF.

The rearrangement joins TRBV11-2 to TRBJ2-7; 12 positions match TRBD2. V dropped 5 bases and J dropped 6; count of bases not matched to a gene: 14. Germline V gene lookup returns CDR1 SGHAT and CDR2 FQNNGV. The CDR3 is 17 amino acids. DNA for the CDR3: TGTGCCAGCAGCCAGATCCATTGGACTAGCGGGACGGTCGAGCAGTACTTC. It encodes CASSQIHWTSGTVEQYF.